This TCR beta chain came from a study of cytomegalovirus exposure and HLA in healthy donors. The PCR made use of 60 Vbeta and 13 Jbeta primers. Per the original methods: In a later analysis, approximately 80 million unique TCR beta chains included roughly 11 million shared by two or more donors. TCRdb's copy holds only in-frame clones and misses some; the assay was immunoSEQ multiplex PCR. V and J calls and clone size come straight from that table; D and trimming were deduced from the DNA. The sample yields 30,000 to 35,000 clones, of which the top ten take up under 4.5%. Germline CDR1 and CDR2: SNHLY and FYNNEI. V was trimmed by 1 base and J by 3 bases, leaving 10 bases between them. CDR3 length: 14 amino acids. A word on this clone: The antigen is not known.

Study observations and caveats: Accurate HLA-A and HLA-B prediction from TCR beta sequences was reported for most subjects.

This sequence was found in a man between 40 and 49 years old in good health and CMV-seronegative. This rearrangement joins TRBV2 to TRBJ2-7, with a weak D call TRBD1 (5 bases). The sequencing input was PBMCs. The DNA of the CDR3 is TGTGCCAGCAGTGAAGGTACAGGAGACTACGAGCAGTACTTC. Its protein product is CASSEGTGDYEQYF.